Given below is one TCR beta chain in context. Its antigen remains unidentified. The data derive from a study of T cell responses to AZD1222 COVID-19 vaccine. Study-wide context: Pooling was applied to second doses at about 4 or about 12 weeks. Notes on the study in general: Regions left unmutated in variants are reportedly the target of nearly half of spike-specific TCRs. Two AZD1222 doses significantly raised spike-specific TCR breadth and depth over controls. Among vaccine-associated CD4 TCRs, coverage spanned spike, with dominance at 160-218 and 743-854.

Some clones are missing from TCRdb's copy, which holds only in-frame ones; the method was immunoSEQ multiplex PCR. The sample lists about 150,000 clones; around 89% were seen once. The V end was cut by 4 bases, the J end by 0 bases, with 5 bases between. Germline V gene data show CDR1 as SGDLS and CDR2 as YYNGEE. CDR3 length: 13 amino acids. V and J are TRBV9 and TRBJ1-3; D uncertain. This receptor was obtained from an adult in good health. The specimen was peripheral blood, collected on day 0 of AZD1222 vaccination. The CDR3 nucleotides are TGTGCCAGCAGCTACAGCTCTGGAAACACCATATATTTT. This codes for CASSYSSGNTIYF.